Listed below are T cell receptor beta chains from one sample, sequenced in a study of CD8 T cells in Susac syndrome. TCRdb re-derived calls from the immunoSEQ multiplex PCR reads in MiXCR, one entry per CDR3 protein. The sample contains about 130,000 distinct CDR3 sequences, roughly 94% of which appear only once. What was sequenced was CD4+ T cells from PBMCs. The receptors come from a human donor with multiple sclerosis. The CDR3 runs from the conserved cysteine through the conserved F or W. The D gene is left open where the match is weak. Clone size appears in some rows only: once, few, many, or a class for an expanded clone.

clone size: -
J gene: TRBJ1-2
D gene: -
V gene: TRBV6-5
CDR3 protein: CASSYSRGGDGYTF
CDR3 DNA: TGTGCCAGCAGTTACTCCCGAGGGGGGGATGGCTACACCTTC

clone size: once
J gene: TRBJ2-5
D gene: -
V gene: TRBV7-9
CDR3 protein: CASSTTGGSQETQYF
CDR3 DNA: TGTGCCAGCAGCACCACTGGGGGAAGCCAAGAGACCCAGTACTTC

clone size: -
J gene: TRBJ1-2
D gene: -
V gene: TRBV19
CDR3 protein: CASSKGEGRPRTNYGYTF
CDR3 DNA: TGTGCCAGTAGTAAGGGGGAAGGCAGGCCACGAACTAACTATGGCTACACCTTC

clone size: -
J gene: TRBJ2-6
D gene: -
V gene: TRBV4-3
CDR3 protein: CASSQDLFPGANVLTF
CDR3 DNA: TGCGCCAGCAGCCAAGATCTGTTCCCTGGGGCCAACGTCCTGACTTTC

clone size: -
J gene: TRBJ1-2
D gene: -
V gene: TRBV12-3/TRBV12-4
CDR3 protein: CASSLGSKSGGYTF
CDR3 DNA: TGTGCCAGCAGTTTGGGCAGCAAAAGTGGAGGCTACACCTTC

clone size: -
J gene: TRBJ2-7
D gene: -
V gene: TRBV5-1
CDR3 protein: CASSPPAGEQYF
CDR3 DNA: TGCGCCAGCAGCCCCCCGGCAGGCGAGCAGTACTTC

clone size: -
J gene: TRBJ2-7
D gene: TRBD2
V gene: TRBV5-4
CDR3 protein: CASSLGLAGGSSYEQYF
CDR3 DNA: TGTGCCAGCAGCTTGGGACTAGCGGGAGGAAGCTCCTACGAGCAGTACTTC

clone size: -
J gene: TRBJ2-1
D gene: -
V gene: TRBV14
CDR3 protein: CASSQVGLALDEQFF
CDR3 DNA: TGTGCCAGCAGCCAAGTCGGTCTAGCCTTGGATGAGCAGTTCTTC

clone size: -
J gene: TRBJ2-5
D gene: -
V gene: TRBV5-4
CDR3 protein: CASSLTGAQETQYF
CDR3 DNA: TGTGCCAGCAGCTTGACGGGCGCGCAAGAGACCCAGTACTTC

clone size: -
J gene: TRBJ2-1
D gene: -
V gene: TRBV12-3/TRBV12-4
CDR3 protein: CASRPSKDNEQFF
CDR3 DNA: TGTGCCAGCAGGCCGTCGAAGGACAATGAGCAGTTCTTC

clone size: -
J gene: TRBJ2-5
D gene: -
V gene: TRBV7-2
CDR3 protein: CASTLEEQETQYF
CDR3 DNA: TGTGCCAGCACCCTAGAAGAGCAAGAGACCCAGTACTTC

clone size: -
J gene: TRBJ1-4
D gene: -
V gene: TRBV10-3
CDR3 protein: CAISDSRREKLFF
CDR3 DNA: TGTGCCATCAGCGACTCCCGGAGGGAAAAACTGTTTTTT

clone size: -
J gene: TRBJ2-2
D gene: TRBD2
V gene: TRBV12-3/TRBV12-4
CDR3 protein: CASSPQTSGITGELFF
CDR3 DNA: TGTGCCAGCAGTCCCCAGACTAGCGGGATCACCGGGGAGCTGTTTTTT

clone size: -
J gene: TRBJ1-4
D gene: TRBD1
V gene: TRBV2
CDR3 protein: CASIDGRGGGGEKLFF
CDR3 DNA: TGTGCCAGCATTGATGGTCGAGGGGGCGGGGGAGAAAAACTGTTTTTT

clone size: -
J gene: TRBJ1-2
D gene: -
V gene: TRBV4-3
CDR3 protein: CASSQDTGSGYTF
CDR3 DNA: TGCGCCAGCAGCCAAGACACAGGCTCGGGCTACACCTTC

clone size: -
J gene: TRBJ2-1
D gene: -
V gene: TRBV6-1
CDR3 protein: CASKNSGASSGEQFF
CDR3 DNA: TGTGCCAGCAAAAACTCCGGGGCTAGCTCGGGGGAGCAGTTCTTC

clone size: -
J gene: TRBJ1-1
D gene: -
V gene: TRBV19
CDR3 protein: CASSIVGIVNTEAFF
CDR3 DNA: TGTGCCAGTAGTATAGTAGGGATTGTGAACACTGAAGCTTTCTTT

clone size: -
J gene: TRBJ2-3
D gene: TRBD1
V gene: TRBV7-9
CDR3 protein: CASSMGQGISDTQYF
CDR3 DNA: TGTGCCAGCAGCATGGGACAGGGGATATCAGATACGCAGTATTTT

clone size: -
J gene: TRBJ1-5
D gene: -
V gene: TRBV14
CDR3 protein: CASSQGRFQPQHF
CDR3 DNA: TGTGCCAGCAGCCAAGGGCGCTTCCAGCCCCAGCATTTT

clone size: -
J gene: TRBJ2-5
D gene: -
V gene: TRBV6-5
CDR3 protein: CASSYDYAGTQYF
CDR3 DNA: TGTGCCAGCAGTTACGACTATGCAGGGACCCAGTACTTC

clone size: -
J gene: TRBJ1-2
D gene: TRBD1
V gene: TRBV6-5
CDR3 protein: CASSLTGVYGYTF
CDR3 DNA: TGTGCCAGCAGCCTAACAGGGGTCTATGGCTACACCTTC

clone size: -
J gene: TRBJ2-1
D gene: TRBD2
V gene: TRBV5-6
CDR3 protein: CASSLGTSVDNEQFF
CDR3 DNA: TGTGCCAGCAGCTTGGGGACTAGCGTCGACAATGAGCAGTTCTTC

clone size: -
J gene: TRBJ2-2
D gene: -
V gene: TRBV27
CDR3 protein: CASSLSTGSRTGELFF
CDR3 DNA: TGTGCCAGCAGTTTATCGACGGGGTCTCGCACCGGGGAGCTGTTTTTT

clone size: -
J gene: TRBJ1-2
D gene: -
V gene: TRBV2
CDR3 protein: CASSEALTANYGYTF
CDR3 DNA: TGTGCCAGCAGTGAAGCGCTAACAGCTAACTATGGCTACACCTTC

clone size: -
J gene: TRBJ2-7
D gene: -
V gene: TRBV4-1
CDR3 protein: CASSHDRRGGHEQYF
CDR3 DNA: TGCGCCAGCAGCCACGACCGTAGGGGCGGCCACGAGCAGTACTTC

clone size: -
J gene: TRBJ1-5
D gene: -
V gene: TRBV7-2
CDR3 protein: CASSTRGGFGQPQHF
CDR3 DNA: TGTGCCAGCAGCACCCGAGGAGGGTTTGGTCAGCCCCAGCATTTT

clone size: -
J gene: TRBJ2-6
D gene: -
V gene: TRBV7-2
CDR3 protein: CASSPPAAGANVLTF
CDR3 DNA: TGTGCCAGCAGCCCCCCAGCCGCCGGGGCCAACGTCCTGACTTTC

clone size: -
J gene: TRBJ2-5
D gene: -
V gene: TRBV2
CDR3 protein: CASSEGRGQETQYF
CDR3 DNA: TGTGCCAGCAGTGAGGGAAGAGGCCAAGAGACCCAGTACTTC

clone size: -
J gene: TRBJ1-2
D gene: -
V gene: TRBV25-1
CDR3 protein: CASSDRTVGGYTF
CDR3 DNA: TGTGCCAGCAGTGACCGGACCGTAGGGGGCTACACCTTC

clone size: -
J gene: TRBJ1-1
D gene: -
V gene: TRBV19
CDR3 protein: CASSRGNTEAFF
CDR3 DNA: TGTGCCAGTAGTAGGGGGAACACTGAAGCTTTCTTT

clone size: -
J gene: TRBJ1-5
D gene: TRBD1
V gene: TRBV18
CDR3 protein: CASSPGQGAYNQPQHF
CDR3 DNA: TGTGCCAGCTCGCCGGGACAGGGGGCCTACAATCAGCCCCAGCATTTT

clone size: once
J gene: TRBJ2-3
D gene: -
V gene: TRBV2
CDR3 protein: CASRDQGLSTDTQYF
CDR3 DNA: TGTGCCAGCCGAGACCAGGGACTTAGCACAGATACGCAGTATTTT

clone size: -
J gene: TRBJ1-5
D gene: TRBD1
V gene: TRBV29-1
CDR3 protein: CSVGRTGNQPQHF
CDR3 DNA: TGCAGCGTTGGGAGGACAGGGAATCAGCCCCAGCATTTT

clone size: -
J gene: TRBJ1-2
D gene: -
V gene: TRBV20-1
CDR3 protein: CSARQDIQFGYTF
CDR3 DNA: TGCAGTGCTAGGCAGGACATTCAGTTTGGCTACACCTTC

clone size: once
J gene: TRBJ1-1
D gene: -
V gene: TRBV30
CDR3 protein: CAWSVQAEAFF
CDR3 DNA: TGTGCCTGGAGTGTACAAGCTGAAGCTTTCTTT

clone size: -
J gene: TRBJ2-1
D gene: -
V gene: TRBV20-1
CDR3 protein: CSALRGAGHNEQFF
CDR3 DNA: TGCAGTGCCCTTCGCGGAGCGGGCCACAATGAGCAGTTCTTC

clone size: -
J gene: TRBJ2-5
D gene: -
V gene: TRBV5-4
CDR3 protein: CASSLGWGTETQYF
CDR3 DNA: TGTGCCAGCAGCTTGGGTTGGGGGACCGAGACCCAGTACTTC

clone size: -
J gene: TRBJ1-1
D gene: -
V gene: TRBV6-2/TRBV6-3
CDR3 protein: CASTTRGAITRAFF
CDR3 DNA: TGTGCCAGCACCACTCGGGGGGCCATCACCAGGGCTTTCTTT

clone size: -
J gene: TRBJ1-4
D gene: -
V gene: TRBV5-4
CDR3 protein: CASSLQGALEKLFF
CDR3 DNA: TGTGCCAGCAGCTTACAGGGTGCTCTTGAAAAACTGTTTTTT

clone size: once
J gene: TRBJ2-7
D gene: -
V gene: TRBV5-4
CDR3 protein: CASSGTPPYEQYF
CDR3 DNA: TGTGCCAGCAGCGGGACACCACCCTACGAGCAGTACTTC

clone size: -
J gene: TRBJ2-3
D gene: -
V gene: TRBV7-2
CDR3 protein: CASSKGGTDTQYF
CDR3 DNA: TGTGCCAGCAGCAAGGGGGGGACAGATACGCAGTATTTT

clone size: -
J gene: TRBJ2-1
D gene: -
V gene: TRBV28
CDR3 protein: CATSVFPSNEQFF
CDR3 DNA: TGTGCCACCTCAGTTTTCCCATCCAATGAGCAGTTCTTC

clone size: once
J gene: TRBJ1-4
D gene: -
V gene: TRBV30
CDR3 protein: CAWSVRDRRGEKLFF
CDR3 DNA: TGTGCCTGGAGTGTACGAGACCGCCGGGGCGAAAAACTGTTTTTT

clone size: -
J gene: TRBJ2-3
D gene: TRBD1
V gene: TRBV24-1
CDR3 protein: CATSDFYGDRGPDTQYF
CDR3 DNA: TGTGCCACCAGTGATTTCTATGGGGACAGAGGACCAGATACGCAGTATTTT

clone size: -
J gene: TRBJ2-7
D gene: TRBD2
V gene: TRBV5-1
CDR3 protein: CASSLATSGAYEQYF
CDR3 DNA: TGCGCCAGCAGCTTGGCTACTAGCGGCGCCTACGAGCAGTACTTC

clone size: -
J gene: TRBJ2-7
D gene: TRBD2
V gene: TRBV19
CDR3 protein: CASSMLASGISSYEQYF
CDR3 DNA: TGTGCCAGTAGTATGCTGGCTAGCGGGATCAGCTCCTACGAGCAGTACTTC

clone size: once
J gene: TRBJ2-1
D gene: -
V gene: TRBV18
CDR3 protein: CASSPEVGSYNEQFF
CDR3 DNA: TGTGCCAGCTCACCAGAGGTTGGCTCCTACAATGAGCAGTTCTTC

clone size: -
J gene: TRBJ1-1
D gene: -
V gene: TRBV5-4
CDR3 protein: CASSLRATEAFF
CDR3 DNA: TGTGCCAGCAGCTTGCGGGCAACTGAAGCTTTCTTT

clone size: once
J gene: TRBJ2-7
D gene: -
V gene: TRBV12-3/TRBV12-4
CDR3 protein: CASSSTFLGEQYF
CDR3 DNA: TGTGCCAGCAGCTCCACCTTTCTTGGGGAGCAGTACTTC

clone size: -
J gene: TRBJ2-3
D gene: -
V gene: TRBV5-1
CDR3 protein: CASSLGPSGARVTDTQYF
CDR3 DNA: TGCGCCAGCAGCTTGGGCCCTAGTGGGGCCCGCGTCACAGATACGCAGTATTTT

clone size: -
J gene: TRBJ1-2
D gene: -
V gene: TRBV30
CDR3 protein: CAWGYGYTF
CDR3 DNA: TGTGCCTGGGGCTATGGCTACACCTTC

clone size: -
J gene: TRBJ1-2
D gene: -
V gene: TRBV30
CDR3 protein: CAWQGNYGYTF
CDR3 DNA: TGTGCCTGGCAGGGTAACTATGGCTACACCTTC

clone size: -
J gene: TRBJ2-5
D gene: -
V gene: TRBV3-1
CDR3 protein: CASSQGVAGWETQYF
CDR3 DNA: TGTGCCAGCAGCCAAGGGGTGGCGGGCTGGGAGACCCAGTACTTC

clone size: -
J gene: TRBJ1-4
D gene: -
V gene: TRBV29-1
CDR3 protein: CSVAGPGGEKLFF
CDR3 DNA: TGCAGCGTTGCGGGTCCCGGGGGTGAAAAACTGTTTTTT

clone size: -
J gene: TRBJ2-5
D gene: -
V gene: TRBV6-1
CDR3 protein: CASGVVPYQETQYF
CDR3 DNA: TGTGCCAGCGGGGTAGTCCCTTACCAAGAGACCCAGTACTTC

clone size: -
J gene: TRBJ1-1
D gene: -
V gene: TRBV3-1
CDR3 protein: CASSQDKGFTEAFF
CDR3 DNA: TGTGCCAGCAGCCAGGACAAGGGGTTTACTGAAGCTTTCTTT

clone size: -
J gene: TRBJ1-2
D gene: -
V gene: TRBV29-1
CDR3 protein: CSVVGGNGYTF
CDR3 DNA: TGCAGCGTTGTAGGGGGGAATGGCTACACCTTC